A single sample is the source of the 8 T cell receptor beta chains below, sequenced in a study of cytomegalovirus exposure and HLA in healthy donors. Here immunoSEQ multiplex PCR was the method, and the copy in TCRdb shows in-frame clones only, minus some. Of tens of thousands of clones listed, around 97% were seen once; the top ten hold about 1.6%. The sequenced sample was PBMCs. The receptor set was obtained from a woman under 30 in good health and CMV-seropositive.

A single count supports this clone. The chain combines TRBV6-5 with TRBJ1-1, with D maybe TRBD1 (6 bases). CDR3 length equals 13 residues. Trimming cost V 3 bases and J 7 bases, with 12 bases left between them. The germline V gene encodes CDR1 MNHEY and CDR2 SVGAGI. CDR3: CASSYQDRDEAFF. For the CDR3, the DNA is TGTGCCAGCAGTTATCAGGACAGAGATGAAGCTTTCTTT.

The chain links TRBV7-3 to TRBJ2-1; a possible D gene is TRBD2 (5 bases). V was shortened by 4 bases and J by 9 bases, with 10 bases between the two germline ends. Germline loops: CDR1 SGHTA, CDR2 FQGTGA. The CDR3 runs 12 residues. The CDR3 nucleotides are TGTGCCAGCAGCTCCACCCGGGGTGAGCAGTTCTTC. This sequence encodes CASSSTRGEQFF.

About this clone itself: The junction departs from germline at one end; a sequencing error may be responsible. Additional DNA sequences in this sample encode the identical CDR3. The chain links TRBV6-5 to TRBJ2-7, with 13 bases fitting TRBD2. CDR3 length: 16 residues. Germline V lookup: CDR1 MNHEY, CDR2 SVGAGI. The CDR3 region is CASSYLTSGRANEQYF. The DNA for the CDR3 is TGTGCTAGCAGTTACCTCACTAGCGGGAGGGCTAACGAGCAGTACTTC.

CDR3 DNA sequence: TGCGCCAGCAGCGCGACTAGCCGAGACTACGAGCAGTACTTC. This encodes CASSATSRDYEQYF. The chain joins TRBV5-1 to TRBJ2-7, with TRBD2 identical over 7 bases. Germline V gene lookup returns CDR1 SGHRS and CDR2 YFSETQ. CDR3 length equals 14 residues. V trimming: 4 bases; J trimming: 3 bases; junction bases outside the gene matches: 7. Looking up the rest from reference TRBV5-1 and TRBJ2-7 gives the full variable domain: KAGVTQTPRYLIKTRGQQVTLSCSPISGHRSVSWYQQTPGQGLQFLFEYFSETQRNKGNFPGRFSGRQFSNSRSEMNVSTLELGDSALYLCASSATSRDYEQYFGPGTRLTVT.

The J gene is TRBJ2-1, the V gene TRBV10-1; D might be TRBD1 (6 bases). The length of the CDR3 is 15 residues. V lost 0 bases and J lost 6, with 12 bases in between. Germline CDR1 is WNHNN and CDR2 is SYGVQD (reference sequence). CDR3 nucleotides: TGCGCCAGCAGTGAGTCTCGGAGAGGGGGCAATGAGCAGTTCTTC. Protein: CASSESRRGGNEQFF.

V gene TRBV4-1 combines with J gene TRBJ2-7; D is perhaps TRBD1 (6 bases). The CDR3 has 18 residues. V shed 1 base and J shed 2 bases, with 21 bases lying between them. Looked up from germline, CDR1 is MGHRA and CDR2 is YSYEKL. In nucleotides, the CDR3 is TGCGCCAGCAGCCAAGTCATGACGTTACAGGGAAATCCCTACGAGCAGTACTTC. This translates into CASSQVMTLQGNPYEQYF.

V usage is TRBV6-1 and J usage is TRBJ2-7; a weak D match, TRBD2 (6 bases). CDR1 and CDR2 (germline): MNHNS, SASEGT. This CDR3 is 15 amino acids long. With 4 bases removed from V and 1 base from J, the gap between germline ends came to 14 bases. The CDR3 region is CASSGAPGVSYEQYF. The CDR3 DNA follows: TGTGCCAGCAGTGGGGCTCCGGGAGTGTCCTACGAGCAGTACTTC.

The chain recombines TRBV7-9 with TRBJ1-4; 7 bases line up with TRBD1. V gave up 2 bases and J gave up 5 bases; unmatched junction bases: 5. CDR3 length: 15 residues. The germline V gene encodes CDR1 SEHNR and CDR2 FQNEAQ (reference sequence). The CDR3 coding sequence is TGTGCCAGCAGCTTAAGGGGACAGCAAAATGAAAAACTGTTTTTT. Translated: CASSLRGQQNEKLFF.